This section outlines one T cell receptor (beta chain) sequence together with its context. It has no known antigen specificity. The cohort consisted of hundreds of healthy bone marrow donors. Cohort members were all nominally healthy when sampled, although unrecorded immune exposures were likely present. The donor was CMV seronegative and was included in the group of 352 seronegative cohort members. Every donor gave a peripheral blood sample, and the peripheral blood mononuclear cells from that sample were used for TCR beta sequencing. Genomic DNA extraction from the blood cell samples was performed with the Qiagen DNeasy Blood Extraction Kit. The sample is drawn from a study of cytomegalovirus exposure and HLA in healthy donors (dated by TCRdb to about 2017). Notes on the research overall: An earlier analysis of under 600 of the donors reported about 250 Gb of sequence data and 100 million to 140 million unique TCR beta sequences from around 200 million T cells. Besides the first cohort of some 670 subjects, a separate validation cohort made up of 95 to 150 different subjects was used. All discovery cohort repertoires had been generated using a single sequencing platform. The genetic ancestry cluster associated with self-reported Caucasian donors included around 76% of the roughly 360 genotyped donors. HLA typing covered class I and class II loci at four-digit resolution. An earlier analysis of roughly 600 of the donors used high-throughput TCR beta sequencing to judge whether each TCR beta V gene segment behaved as functional or pseudogenic. About 5 DR-DQ haplotypes were handled as single units for association and clustering, since linkage in the cohort was strong. Approximately 310 gigabases of sequencing data and 91 million or so unique TCR sequences made up an early release that covered under 750 HLA-typed donors. A later analysis re-examined previously published TCR beta repertoires from hundreds of donors and added high-resolution HLA genotyping to investigate patterns of TCR occurrence. Donor age, sex, ethnicity and CMV serostatus were collected together with the repertoire data. The study combined high-throughput TCR immunosequencing, statistical association of individual TCRs with disease status, and machine learning to predict cytomegalovirus infection status. The study aimed to test whether cataloging public T cell receptors could reveal signatures of past pathogen exposure. Typing coverage varied by locus: roughly 629-630 donors for A, B, C, DRB1 and DQB1; about 520 for DQA1; nearly 610 for DPA1; around 490 for DPB1. On average, around 240,000 unique TCR beta nucleotide sequences were sequenced per donor among some 430 genotyped donors of the cohort, with about 19% of those sequences being non-productive. A later genetic analysis used genome-wide SNP genotypes for about 60% of the 666 donors, treating that subset as a discovery cohort. Rather than drawing on any new phenotypic data, the later analysis identified candidate immune exposures from TCR beta sequences and the way those sequences occurred across donors. The study used immunosequencing to profile the T cell repertoires of hundreds of subjects and linked those repertoires to cytomegalovirus serostatus. Study-level results and caveats: The cohort was sequenced for TCR beta chains only, and without alpha or paired-chain data the features that could be detected were limited. Roughly uniform sequencing depth across donors was assumed in presence/absence analyses, although this assumption may not hold. The earlier analysis of 587 of the donors excluded roughly 17 rarely observed V segments, including chromosome 9 orphons, because counts were too low. A later analysis associated around 16,000 TCR beta sequences with specific HLA alleles at a false discovery rate of 0.05. Because HLA typing was missing for some donors at each locus, association tests included only the typed subset. Most TCR sequences were observed very rarely across donors, whereas some public TCRs were present in many individuals. Broadly in line with IMGT annotations, most TCR beta V segments showed up in productive rearrangements about 90% or about 30% of the time in an earlier analysis of some 590 of the donors. A cluster of highly shared sequence variants was judged likely to be a technical artifact of the sequencing pipeline. In a later analysis, most CMV-associated TCR beta chains were found to appear HLA-restricted, with HLA associations seemingly driven largely by CMV exposure. According to a later analysis, TCR association rates differed among HLA loci, with DRB1 alleles showing the most associated TCRs and HLA-C alleles showing the fewest. Several of the top co-occurrence clusters appeared to be linked to parvovirus B19, influenza, CMV and Epstein-Barr virus, according to a later analysis. An association between a missense DCLRE1C variant and V-gene and J-gene trimming of TCR beta chains was found in a later genetic analysis and replicated in an independent cohort. The study listed 170 or so TCR beta chains as associated with cytomegalovirus. The authors suggested that the approach could potentially be generalized to other disease states and immunological phenotypes. In vitro tests confirmed that a few of the cytomegalovirus-associated TCR beta chains recognize cytomegalovirus antigens. A further reported finding was that TCR beta sequences accurately predicted the HLA-A and HLA-B alleles for most subjects in the first cohort. Compared with equally common non-associated chains, HLA-associated TCR beta chains in a later analysis were more clonally expanded and had lower generation probabilities. Strong co-occurrence of HLA alleles, especially DR and DQ, made assigning TCR associations to individual alleles difficult. The 87-base-pair reads could not distinguish some IMGT-functional V segments, including TRBV6-2 and TRBV6-3, so those segments were excluded. In both the original and validation cohorts, the classifier was reported to diagnose cytomegalovirus status with high specificity and sensitivity. Immune exposure information for the cohort was limited to CMV serostatus. Linkage disequilibrium might explain the correlated functional status among segregating V segments, but an unknown experimental factor could not be excluded. A later genetic analysis reported fewer N-insertions in productive TCRs among donors in an Asian-associated ancestry cluster than the roughly 620-donor mean.

Library preparation was by the immunoSEQ multiplex PCR assay. The multiplex PCR relied on a mix of 60 forward primers for TCR Vbeta segments and 13 reverse primers for TCR Jbeta segments. The CDR3 region of rearranged TCR beta genes was amplified from genomic DNA with a multiplex PCR assay. The Illumina HiSeq System was used to sequence the amplified TCR beta libraries as 87-base-pair reads. As for the authors' bioinformatics: Across the 500 to 700 repertoires, a later analysis counted 75 million to 90 million unique TCR beta chains, roughly 11 million of which were shared by at least two donors. Raw reads were error-corrected and collapsed into unique sequences with a nearest-neighbor algorithm that merged closely related sequences to remove PCR and sequencing errors. To assign V, D and J gene segments, CDR3 sequences were aligned to IMGT reference sequences. For a sequence to be retained, a match of at least six nucleotides to both a V gene segment and a J gene segment was required. Rearrangements were classified as productive when the CDR3 lacked stop codons and remained in frame with V and J, and all other rearrangements were classified as non-productive. Following IMGT convention, CDR3 was defined as the stretch from the second conserved V-encoded cysteine to the conserved J-encoded phenylalanine. The earlier analysis of some 550 of the donors excluded any sequence lacking an unambiguous match to a single V gene segment. An earlier analysis of some 500 of the donors classified V segments as functional when productive rearrangements were above 56.7% and as segregating when the standard deviation between donors was above 5%. A statistical classification framework was built to diagnose cytomegalovirus status from the catalog of TCR beta chain sequences. In a later analysis, V and J genes were assigned by comparing TCR nucleotide sequences against IMGT/GENE-DB human TR gene sequences. The TCRdist pipeline was used in a later analysis to assign CDR3 sequences and most-parsimonious VDJ recombination scenarios. A later analysis defined each TCR beta chain by its CDR3 amino acid sequence plus V-gene family, and excluded reads lacking a unique V-gene family. To address suspected cross-contamination and a sequencing artifact, a later analysis removed 592 highly shared, low-generation-probability nucleotide sequences. For each public chain, a later analysis derived a clonal expansion index from normalized ranks of inferred template counts within each repertoire. Generation probabilities in a later analysis came from a VDJ recombination model fitted to out-of-frame rearrangements, and those results were checked against IGoR. In a later analysis, TCR-TCR, TCR-HLA and TCR-CMV co-occurrence was scored with hypergeometric tests, and a repertoire-size bias correction was applied to TCR pairs. A later analysis estimated false discovery rates by permuting HLA or CMV assignments 20 times. In a later analysis, co-occurring TCRs were grouped using DBSCAN, with TCRdist sequence similarity added in when clustering inside HLA-allele-positive subsets. Repertoires with fewer than 30,000 or more than 120,000 public chains, plus five repertoires with anomalous nucleotide sharing, were excluded from co-occurrence clustering. TCRdb stores this immuneACCESS table with in-frame sequences only. Part of the clones is absent; in the studies checked, under half of the shortfall reflects unresolved V genes, and no reason is known for the rest. V and J calls and clone size follow that table, whereas D and trimming were derived from the DNA. The sample's clone listing holds 100,000 to 150,000 clones. The top ten constitute 1% of the sample.

The germline V gene encodes CDR1 LNHNV and CDR2 YYDKDF (reference sequence). Spanning cysteine to phenylalanine, the CDR3 consists of 15 amino acids. The CDR3 DNA has 45 bases and is translated from base 1. Germline trimming amounts to 4 bases on V and 5 bases on J, with 8 as the count of junction bases outside the gene matches. Sequenced sample: PBMCs. This receptor was taken from a man between 18 and 29 years old in good health and CMV-seronegative. This chain joins TRBV15 to TRBJ2-3, with 8 middle bases fitting TRBD2. The CDR3 is CATSIPGLDQDTQYF. Read as DNA, the sequence is TGTGCCACCAGCATACCGGGACTAGATCAAGATACGCAGTATTTT.